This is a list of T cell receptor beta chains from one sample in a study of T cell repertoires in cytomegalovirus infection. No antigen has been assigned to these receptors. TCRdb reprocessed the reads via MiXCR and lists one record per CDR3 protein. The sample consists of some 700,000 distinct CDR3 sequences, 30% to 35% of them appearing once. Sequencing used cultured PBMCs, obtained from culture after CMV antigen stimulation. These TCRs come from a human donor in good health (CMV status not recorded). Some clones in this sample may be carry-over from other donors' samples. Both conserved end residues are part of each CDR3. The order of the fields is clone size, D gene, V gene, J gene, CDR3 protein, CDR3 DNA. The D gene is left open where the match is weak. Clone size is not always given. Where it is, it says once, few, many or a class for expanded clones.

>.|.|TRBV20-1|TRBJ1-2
CSAFVRENYGYTF
TGCAGTGCTTTCGTTAGGGAGAACTATGGCTACACCTTC
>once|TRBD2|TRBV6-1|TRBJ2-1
CASSRPGLEREQFF
TGTGCCAGCAGCCGTCCGGGACTAGAAAGAGAGCAGTTCTTC
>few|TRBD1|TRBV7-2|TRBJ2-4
CASRPGQGFDIQYF
TGTGCCAGCAGACCGGGACAGGGATTCGACATTCAGTACTTC
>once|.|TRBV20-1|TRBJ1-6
CSAVRDRSYNSPLHF
TGCAGTGCTGTCCGGGACCGGTCCTATAATTCACCCCTCCACTTT
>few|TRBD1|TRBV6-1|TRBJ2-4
CASSRDRVTWNIQYF
TGTGCCAGCTCCCGGGACAGGGTGACGTGGAACATTCAGTACTTC
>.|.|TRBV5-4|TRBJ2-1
CASSLRMGSNEQFF
TGTGCCAGCAGCCTTCGGATGGGATCTAATGAGCAGTTCTTC
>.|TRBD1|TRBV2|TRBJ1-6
CASSGDRGGTLHF
TGTGCCAGCAGCGGGGACAGGGGTGGGACCCTCCACTTT
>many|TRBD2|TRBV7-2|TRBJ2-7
CASSLDSGTSSYEQYF
TGTGCCAGCAGCTTAGATAGCGGGACCAGCTCCTACGAGCAGTACTTC
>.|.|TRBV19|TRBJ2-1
CASSIRDPLFNEQFF
TGTGCCAGTAGTATCCGGGACCCTCTATTCAATGAGCAGTTCTTC
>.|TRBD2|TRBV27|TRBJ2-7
CASSAGLAGTTYEQYF
TGTGCCAGCAGCGCGGGACTAGCGGGAACCACCTACGAGCAGTACTTC
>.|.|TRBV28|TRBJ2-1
CASIPSHGDSRTDEQFF
TGTGCCAGCATCCCTAGTCACGGTGACTCGCGAACAGATGAGCAGTTCTTC
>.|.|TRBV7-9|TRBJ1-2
CASSPPRGGYGYTF
TGTGCCAGCAGCCCACCCAGGGGTGGCTATGGCTACACCTTC
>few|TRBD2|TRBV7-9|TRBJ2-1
CASSLGLLAGGHNEQFF
TGTGCCAGCAGCTTAGGTTTGCTAGCGGGAGGGCACAATGAGCAGTTCTTC
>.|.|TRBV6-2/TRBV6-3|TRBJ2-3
CASSQRTDSDTQYF
TGTGCCAGCAGTCAACGGACAGACTCAGATACGCAGTATTTT
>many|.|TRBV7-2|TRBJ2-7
CASSSTGHLEQYF
TGTGCCAGCAGCTCGACAGGCCACTTGGAGCAGTACTTC
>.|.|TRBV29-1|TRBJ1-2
CSVEYVIYGYTF
TGCAGCGTTGAGTACGTGATCTATGGCTACACCTTC
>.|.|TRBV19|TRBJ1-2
CASKRREANYGYTF
TGTGCCAGTAAGAGGAGGGAAGCTAACTATGGCTACACCTTC
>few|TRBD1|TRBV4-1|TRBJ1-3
CASSHPGQDKGNTIYF
TGCGCCAGCAGCCACCCCGGACAGGACAAAGGAAACACCATATATTTT
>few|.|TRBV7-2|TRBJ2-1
CASSRELPDEQFF
TGTGCCAGCAGCCGTGAATTACCCGATGAGCAGTTCTTC
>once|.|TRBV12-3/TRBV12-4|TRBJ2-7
CASSFGREYYEQYF
TGTGCCAGCAGTTTCGGCAGGGAATACTACGAGCAGTACTTC
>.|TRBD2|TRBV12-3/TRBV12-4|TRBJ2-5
CASRAGGLETQYF
TGTGCCAGCAGGGCGGGGGGGCTTGAGACCCAGTACTTC
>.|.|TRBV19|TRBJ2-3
CASSIKRSSTDTQYF
TGTGCCAGTAGTATTAAAAGGAGTAGCACAGATACGCAGTATTTT
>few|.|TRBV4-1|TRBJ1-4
CASSSGIGPNEKLFF
TGCGCCAGCAGCTCTGGAATAGGTCCTAATGAAAAACTGTTTTTT
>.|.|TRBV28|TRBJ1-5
CASGAGGGGNQPQHF
TGTGCCAGCGGGGCGGGGGGCGGAGGCAATCAGCCCCAGCATTTT
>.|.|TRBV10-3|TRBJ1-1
CAISKQGADTEAFF
TGTGCCATCAGTAAACAGGGAGCGGACACTGAAGCTTTCTTT
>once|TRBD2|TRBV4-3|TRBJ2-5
CASSQLFLAGVGETQYF
TGCGCCAGCAGCCAACTTTTTTTAGCGGGGGTAGGAGAGACCCAGTACTTC